This T cell receptor beta chain was found in a study of blood T cell repertoires in COVID-19. Study-level information: Donors in the United States, Italy and Spain gave samples during acute or convalescent COVID-19. The cDNA or gDNA used as material had been derived from T cells, B-cell-depleted T cells, or PBMCs.

As originally analysed: Amplification with reference gene primers provided the estimates of nucleated cell counts. Clones were read by immunoSEQ multiplex PCR, and TCRdb kept only the in-frame ones, dropping some. V, J and clone size derive from that table, while D and trimming were established from the DNA sequence. The sample has about 190,000 clones, more than 70% seen once; the top ten hold about 3%. Note on this clone: The junction departs from germline at one end; a sequencing error may be responsible.

There are 15 residues in the CDR3. Germline V gives CDR1 LNHDA, CDR2 SQIVND (reference sequence). This clonotype was sampled from a woman older than 75 with active or convalescent COVID-19. The sequenced sample was peripheral blood. The V gene is TRBV19, the J gene TRBJ1-1; D possibly corresponds to TRBD1 (5 bases). The CDR3 is CASRNPLDSWPEAFF. CDR3 in DNA: TGTGCCAGCCGGAATCCACTCGACAGCTGGCCTGAGGCTTTCTTT.